The sequence of this T cell receptor (beta chain) was determined in a study of CD8 T cells in Susac syndrome. The germline V gene has CDR1 KGHSH and CDR2 LQKENI. Between the trimmed V and J ends, which lost 3 bases and 1 base, there was a span of 9 bases. The CDR3 runs 15 residues. A quantity of roughly 0.5 to 1 ug RNA underwent reverse transcription using random hexamers. TCR beta CDR3 was amplified by immunoSEQ covering 54 Vbeta and 13 Jbeta. MiXCR, run by TCRdb on the immunoSEQ multiplex PCR reads, gives a single entry per CDR3 protein. This sample yields approximately 210,000 distinct CDR3 sequences, of which less than 95% are seen a single time; 0.15% to 0.2% belongs to the top ten.

The gene calls are TRBV18 and TRBJ2-2; possibly TRBD1 or TRBD2 for D (5 bases each). The receptor comes from a human donor with Susac syndrome. The source material was CD4+ T cells from PBMCs. For the CDR3, the DNA is TGTGCCAGCTCACCCGGGGCGAGGAACACCGGGGAGCTGTTTTTT. It specifies CASSPGARNTGELFF. Using reference TRBV18 and TRBJ2-2 for the parts outside the CDR3, the full variable domain is NAGVMQNPRHLVRRRGQEARLRCSPMKGHSHVYWYRQLPEEGLKFMVYLQKENIIDESGMPKERFSAEFPKEGPSILRIQQVVRGDSAAYFCASSPGARNTGELFFGEGSRLTVL.